This TCR beta chain was recovered during a study of T cells after posttransplantation cyclophosphamide. V lost 5 bases, J lost 4 bases, and 17 bases lay in between. The length of the CDR3 is 15 residues. Germline CDR1 is LNHDA and CDR2 is SQIVND (reference sequence). Sequencing used immunoSEQ multiplex PCR; TCRdb keeps in-frame clones, though not all of them. The sample yields just over 65,000 clones, approximately 92% seen once. Study-level findings and limits: Tissue-infiltrating T cells from skin or gut overlapped little with blood T cells.

With respect to this clone: The antigen is undetermined.

Sequencing was carried out using PBMCs. This receptor was taken from a woman aged 30 to 39 in good health and a related stem cell transplant donor. The chain couples TRBV19 to TRBJ1-2, with D possibly matching TRBD1 (5 bases). CDR3 DNA: TGTGCCAGTAGTCCCCCCGGGACGCTGCTCTATGGCTACACCTTC. It yields the protein CASSPPGTLLYGYTF.